This T cell receptor (beta chain) is from a study of beta chain features in type 1 diabetes. This clone was recorded a few times. Expressed TCRB transcripts were sequenced because the entire RNA isolate underwent reverse transcription. Sequencing used immunoSEQ multiplex PCR; TCRdb keeps in-frame clones, though not all of them. The sample lists 860,000 or so clones, about a sixth seen once, with roughly 0.025% in the top ten. V was trimmed by 3 bases and J by 7 bases, leaving 13 bases between them. There are 14 residues in the CDR3. From germline, CDR1 is MNHEY and CDR2 SVGAGI. Material for sequencing was naive CD4+ T cells from blood. The chain uses TRBV6-5 and TRBJ2-1; D remains unclear. This clonotype originated in a woman under 30 in good health. DNA for the CDR3: TGTGCCAGCAGTTATTCGGGTCTTGGGAATGAGCAGTTCTTC. Protein: CASSYSGLGNEQFF.